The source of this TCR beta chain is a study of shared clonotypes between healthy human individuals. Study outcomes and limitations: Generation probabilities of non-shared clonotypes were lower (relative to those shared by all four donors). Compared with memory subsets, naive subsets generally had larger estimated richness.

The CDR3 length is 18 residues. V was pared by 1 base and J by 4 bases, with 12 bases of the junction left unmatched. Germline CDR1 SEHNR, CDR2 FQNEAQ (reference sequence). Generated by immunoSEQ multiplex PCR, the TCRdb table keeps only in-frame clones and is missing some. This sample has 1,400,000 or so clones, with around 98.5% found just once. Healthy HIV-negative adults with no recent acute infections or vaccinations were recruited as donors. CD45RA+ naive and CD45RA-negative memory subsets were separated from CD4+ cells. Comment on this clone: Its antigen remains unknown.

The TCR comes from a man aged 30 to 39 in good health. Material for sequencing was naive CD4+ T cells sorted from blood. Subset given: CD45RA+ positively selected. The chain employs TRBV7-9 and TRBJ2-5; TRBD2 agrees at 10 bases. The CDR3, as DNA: TGTGCCAGCAGCTTAGAGGTGGACCAGCGGGAGGGCCTAGAGACCCAGTACTTC. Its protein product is CASSLEVDQREGLETQYF.